The 2 T cell receptor beta chains in this list originate from one sample, sequenced in a study of neurological immune-mediated disorders. TCRdb redid the calling of the 5' RACE reads with MiXCR, one entry per CDR3 protein. Of tens of thousands of distinct CDR3 sequences listed, around 9.3% were seen once; the top ten hold about 20%. Sequencing input: PBMCs. All receptors come from a woman aged 55-70 years with HTLV-1-associated myelopathy (HAM/TSP).

This clonotype was found many times. This rearrangement joins TRBV2 to TRBJ1-4; 10 nucleotides line up with TRBD1. V shed 4 bases and J 6 bases; nucleotides not matched to a gene: 5. CDR3 length: 15 amino acids. Germline CDR1 SNHLY, CDR2 FYNNEI. The CDR3 sequence: CASSADRGPDEKLFF. The CDR3 nucleotides are TGTGCCAGCAGTGCCGACAGGGGGCCTGATGAAAAACTGTTTTTT.

By share of the sample, this clonotype is medium-sized. V gene TRBV10-1 combines with J gene TRBJ2-7; TRBD2 might be the D (6 bases). The V end lost 6 bases, the J end lost 1 base, and 10 bases lay between the germline ends. The germline V gene has CDR1 WNHNN and CDR2 SYGVQD (reference sequence). The CDR3 consists of 13 residues. CDR3 DNA: TGCGCCAGCAGCCGGGACTTATCCTACGAGCAGTACTTC. This sequence encodes CASSRDLSYEQYF.